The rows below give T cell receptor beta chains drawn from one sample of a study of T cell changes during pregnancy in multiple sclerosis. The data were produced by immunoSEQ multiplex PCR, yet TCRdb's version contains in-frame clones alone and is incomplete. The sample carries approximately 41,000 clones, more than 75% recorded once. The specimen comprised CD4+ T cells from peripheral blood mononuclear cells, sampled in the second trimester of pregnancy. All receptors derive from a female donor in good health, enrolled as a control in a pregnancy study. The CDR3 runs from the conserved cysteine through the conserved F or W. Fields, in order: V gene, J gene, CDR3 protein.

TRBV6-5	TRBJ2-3	CASPLAGEYTDTQYF
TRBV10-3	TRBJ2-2	CAIKASGARNTGELFF
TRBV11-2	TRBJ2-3	CASSPFGAPTDTQYF
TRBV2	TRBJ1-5	CASEMGASQPQHF
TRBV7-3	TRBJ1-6	CASSLEGAGSPLHF
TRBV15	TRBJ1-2	CATSRGWTGGYTF
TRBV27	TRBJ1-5	CASSGRGHQPQHF
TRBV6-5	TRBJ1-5	CASSPAGRSQPQHF
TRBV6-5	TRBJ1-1	CASSSEVAFF
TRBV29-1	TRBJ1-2	CSVADREGYGYTF
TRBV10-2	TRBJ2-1	CASRVPGQGFDNEQFF
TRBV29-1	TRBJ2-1	CSVEDSGGPSYNEQFF
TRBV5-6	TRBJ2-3	CASSPLWAPDTQYF
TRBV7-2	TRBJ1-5	CASSSQGGASNQPQHF
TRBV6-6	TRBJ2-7	CASSYTGFRYEQYF
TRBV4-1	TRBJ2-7	CASSSPERGVYEQYF
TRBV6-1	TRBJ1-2	CASNPGQESYGYTF
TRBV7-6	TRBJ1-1	CASSFRGENTEAFF
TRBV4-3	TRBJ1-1	CASSHLGQRNTEAFF
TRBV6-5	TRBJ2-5	CASSYSNGKETQYF
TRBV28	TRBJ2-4	CASSPMQGEDIQYF
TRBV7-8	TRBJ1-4	CASSFRERRNEKLFF
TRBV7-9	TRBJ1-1	CASSSGTRYEAFF
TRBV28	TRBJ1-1	CASSLSRGGMGIGAFF
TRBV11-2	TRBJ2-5	CASSLGGLARGGQETQYF
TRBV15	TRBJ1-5	CATSRDDQDYQPQHF
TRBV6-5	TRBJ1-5	CASSSVVPTAEPQHF
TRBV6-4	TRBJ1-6	CASSPGGNSPLHF
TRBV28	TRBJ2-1	CATTGNRNNEQFF
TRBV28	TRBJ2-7	CATMPGLLSEQYF
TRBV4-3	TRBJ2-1	CASSRNPGQGFEQFF
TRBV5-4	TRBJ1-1	CASSGTLSNTEAFF
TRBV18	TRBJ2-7	CASSPPRAGGLSYEQYF
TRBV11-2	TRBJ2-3	CASSEVATDTQYF
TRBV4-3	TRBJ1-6	CASSQSTAYNSPLHF
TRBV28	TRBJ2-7	CASSSMTGTYEQYF
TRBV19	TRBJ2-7	CATSPDGGYEQYF
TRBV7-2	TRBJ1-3	CASSRGGFSGNTIYF
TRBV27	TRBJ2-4	CASSFQGYLAKNIQYF
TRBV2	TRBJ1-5	CASRQGVGSNQPQHF
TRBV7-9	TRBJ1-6	CASSPTGFGSPLHF
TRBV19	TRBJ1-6	CASSTGLNSPLHF
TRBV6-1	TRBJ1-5	CASSEALGGRFSNQPQHF
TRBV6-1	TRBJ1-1	CASSQGGNTEAFF
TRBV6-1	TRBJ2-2	CASTLGGRTGELFF
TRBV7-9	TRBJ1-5	CASSAYPYSNQPQHF
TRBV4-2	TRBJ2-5	CASSQGRAGVQETQYF
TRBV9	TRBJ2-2	CASSVALGGNTGELFF
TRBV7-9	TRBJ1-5	CASSLAGEDQPQHF
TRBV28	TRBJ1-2	CASRSTASYGYTF
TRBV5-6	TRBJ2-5	CASSGGGTGLAKNQGTQYF
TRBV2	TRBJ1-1	CASRKTNGGHTEAFF
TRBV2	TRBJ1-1	CASSDRVNTAFF
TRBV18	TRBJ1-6	CASSLLGQYNSPLHF
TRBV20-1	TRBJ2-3	CSLTARDTQYF